This T cell receptor (beta chain) was captured by sequencing in a study of T cells after posttransplantation cyclophosphamide. General observations from the study: Later blood repertoires were often dominated by clones from the donor CD8+ memory compartment. Tissue-infiltrating T cells from skin or gut overlapped little with blood T cells. Recipient CMV seropositivity and CMV reactivation strongly tracked TRB clonality.

Comment on this clone: Its antigen is still unknown.

The CDR3 consists of 13 residues. CDR1 is LNHDA, CDR2 SQIVND, per germline (reference sequence). The J segment lost 11 bases and the V segment lost 3 bases, leaving 7 bases of the junction unmatched. Treatment was busulfan-fludarabine conditioning, a marrow graft, and cyclophosphamide on days +3 and +4. Sequencing was performed with immunoSEQ multiplex PCR; in TCRdb, only in-frame clones are kept and a portion is missing. Of around 22,000 clones in the sample, 85% to 90% were seen once. The sequence was collected from a female patient aged 30 to 45 who received an allogeneic stem cell transplant from an unrelated donor, was CMV-positive, and had no GVHD. The T cells may partly be graft donor cells. The genes are TRBV19 and TRBJ1-1, with TRBD1 matching over 9 bases. The sequencing here drew on PBMCs, taken after allogeneic stem cell transplant with posttransplant cyclophosphamide. CDR3 amino acids: CASSINRGRSAFF. The DNA of the CDR3 is TGTGCCAGTAGTATTAACAGGGGGCGTTCGGCTTTCTTT.